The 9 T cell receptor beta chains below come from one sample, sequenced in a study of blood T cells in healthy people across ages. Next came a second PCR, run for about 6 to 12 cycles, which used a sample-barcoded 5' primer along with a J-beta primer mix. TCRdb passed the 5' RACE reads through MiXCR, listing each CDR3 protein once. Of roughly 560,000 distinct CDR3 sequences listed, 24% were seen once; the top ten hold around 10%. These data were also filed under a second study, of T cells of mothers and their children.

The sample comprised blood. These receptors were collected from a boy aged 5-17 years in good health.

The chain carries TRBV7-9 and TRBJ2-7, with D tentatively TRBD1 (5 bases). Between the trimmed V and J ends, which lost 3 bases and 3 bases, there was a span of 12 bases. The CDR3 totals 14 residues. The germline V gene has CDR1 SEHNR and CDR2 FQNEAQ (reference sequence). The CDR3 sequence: CASSLGQGNYEQYF. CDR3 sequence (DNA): TGTGCCAGCAGCTTGGGGCAGGGTAACTACGAGCAGTACTTC.

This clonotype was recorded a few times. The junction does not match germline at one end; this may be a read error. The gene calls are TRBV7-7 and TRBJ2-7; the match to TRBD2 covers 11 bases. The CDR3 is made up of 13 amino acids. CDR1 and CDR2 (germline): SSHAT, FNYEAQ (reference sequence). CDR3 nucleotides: TGTGCTAGCAGCTCCGGGACTAGCGGAGTGCAGTACTTC. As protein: CASSSGTSGVQYF.

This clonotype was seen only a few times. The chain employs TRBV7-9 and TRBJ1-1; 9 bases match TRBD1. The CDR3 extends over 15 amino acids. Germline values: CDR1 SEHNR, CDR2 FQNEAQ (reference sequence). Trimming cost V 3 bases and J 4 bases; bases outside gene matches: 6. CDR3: CASSLETGGGTEAFF. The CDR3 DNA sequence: TGTGCCAGCAGCTTGGAAACAGGGGGCGGCACTGAAGCTTTCTTT.

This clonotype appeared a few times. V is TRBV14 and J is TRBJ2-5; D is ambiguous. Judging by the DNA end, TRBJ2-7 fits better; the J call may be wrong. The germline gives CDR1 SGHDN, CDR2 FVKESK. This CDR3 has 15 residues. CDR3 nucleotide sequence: TGTGCCAGCAGCCAAGATTTGAGGAGTACCAACGAGCAGTACTTC. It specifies CASSQDLRSTNEQYF.

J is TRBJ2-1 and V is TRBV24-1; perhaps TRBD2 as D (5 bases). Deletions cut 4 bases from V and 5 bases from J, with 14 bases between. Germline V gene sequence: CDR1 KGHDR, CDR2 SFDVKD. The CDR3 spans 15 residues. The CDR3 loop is CATSDIMTTNNEQFF. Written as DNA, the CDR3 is TGTGCCACCAGTGACATCATGACTACGAACAATGAGCAGTTCTTC.

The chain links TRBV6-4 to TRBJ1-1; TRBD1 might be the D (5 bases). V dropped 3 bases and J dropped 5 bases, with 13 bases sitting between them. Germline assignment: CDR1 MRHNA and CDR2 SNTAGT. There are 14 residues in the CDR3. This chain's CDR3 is CASSEAGEGTEAFF. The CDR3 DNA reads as TGTGCCAGCAGTGAGGCGGGGGAAGGGACTGAAGCTTTCTTT.

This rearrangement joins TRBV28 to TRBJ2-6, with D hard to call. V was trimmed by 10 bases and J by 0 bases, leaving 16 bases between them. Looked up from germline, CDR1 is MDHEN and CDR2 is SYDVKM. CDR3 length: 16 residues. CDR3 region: CATTESGISGANVLTF. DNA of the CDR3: TGTGCCACCACCGAATCTGGGATCTCTGGGGCCAACGTCCTGACTTTC.

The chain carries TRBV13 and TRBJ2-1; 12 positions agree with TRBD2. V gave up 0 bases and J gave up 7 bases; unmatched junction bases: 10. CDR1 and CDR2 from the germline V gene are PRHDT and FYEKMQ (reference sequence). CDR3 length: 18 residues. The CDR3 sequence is CASSLGRPRLAGGNEQFF. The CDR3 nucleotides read TGTGCCAGCAGCTTAGGCCGCCCAAGGCTAGCGGGGGGGAATGAGCAGTTCTTC.

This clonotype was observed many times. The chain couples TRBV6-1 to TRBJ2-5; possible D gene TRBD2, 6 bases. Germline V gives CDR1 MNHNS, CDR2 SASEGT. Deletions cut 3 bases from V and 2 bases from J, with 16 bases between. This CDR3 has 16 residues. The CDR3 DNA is TGTGCCAGCAGTGACACCCTGGGGGACTCACAAGAGACCCAGTACTTC. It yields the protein CASSDTLGDSQETQYF.